This passage covers 29 T cell receptor beta chains from one sample sequenced in a study of T cell repertoires in ileal Crohn's disease. Here immunoSEQ multiplex PCR was the method, and the copy in TCRdb shows in-frame clones only, minus some. The repertoire holds roughly 15,000 clones, with roughly 80% as singletons. Sequenced: ileal tissue. The source of these receptors is an adult with Crohn's disease.

The V and J genes are TRBV6-6 and TRBJ1-5, with 7 bases aligning to TRBD1. This CDR3 contains 16 residues. Germline V lookup: CDR1 MNHNY, CDR2 SVGAGI (reference sequence). Unmatched junction bases numbered 6, after V lost 4 bases and J lost 0 bases. The CDR3 region has the DNA TGTGCCAGCAGTTCCGCCGGACAGGCTAGCAATCAGCCCCAGCATTTT. Translation: CASSSAGQASNQPQHF.

The V and J genes are TRBV6-5 and TRBJ1-1; perhaps TRBD1 as D (6 bases). The ends were cut back, 6 bases at V and 0 bases at J, with 11 bases in the middle. The CDR3 extends over 14 amino acids. The germline CDR1 and CDR2 sequences are MNHEY and SVGAGI. The CDR3 DNA follows: TGTGCCAGCAGCAGAGACAGGTTGAACACTGAAGCTTTCTTT. Its protein is CASSRDRLNTEAFF.

This clone appeared a few times. The V call is TRBV7-9, the J call TRBJ1-6; unclear D gene. Looked up from germline, CDR1 is SEHNR and CDR2 is FQNEAQ (reference sequence). This CDR3 contains 16 residues. V was cut by 5 bases and J by 3 bases, with 14 bases left in between. The CDR3 spells CASSPMEANYNSPLHF. The CDR3 DNA reads as TGTGCCAGCAGCCCGATGGAGGCCAACTATAATTCACCCCTCCACTTT.

The chain recombines TRBV6-6 with TRBJ1-1, with a tentative D call TRBD1 (5 bases). The CDR3 runs 12 residues. Deletions cut 6 bases from V and 7 bases from J, with 12 bases between. CDR1 and CDR2 (germline): MNHNY, SVGAGI (reference sequence). The CDR3 region is CASSLTGVEAFF. In DNA form, the CDR3 reads TGTGCCAGCAGCCTCACGGGGGTTGAAGCTTTCTTT.

The chain links TRBV5-1 to TRBJ1-1; D perhaps matches TRBD1 (6 bases). CDR1 and CDR2 from the germline V gene are SGHRS and YFSETQ. This CDR3 contains 15 residues. The ends were cut back, 2 bases at V and 2 bases at J, with 13 bases in the middle. The CDR3 spells CASSFAWTANTEAFF. CDR3 bases: TGCGCCAGCAGCTTTGCTTGGACAGCCAACACTGAAGCTTTCTTT.

This clone has just one count. V gene TRBV28 combines with J gene TRBJ1-5; no firm D call. Looked up from germline, CDR1 is MDHEN and CDR2 is SYDVKM. CDR3 length: 17 residues. V dropped 3 bases and J dropped 0 bases, with 15 bases sitting between them. In nucleotides, the CDR3 is TGTGCCAGCAGTTTGATGGGGAGTGACTATAGCAATCAGCCCCAGCATTTT. Translation: CASSLMGSDYSNQPQHF.

This clone was seen a single time. The chain combines TRBV7-9 with TRBJ2-2; 9 bases map to TRBD1. This CDR3 is built from 15 residues. Germline V gene data show CDR1 as SEHNR and CDR2 as FQNEAQ (reference sequence). The junction had 6 bases not matched to a gene; V was cut back by 5 bases and J by 5 bases. Here the CDR3 reads CASSLDRGLTGELFF. The CDR3 DNA reads as TGTGCCAGCAGCCTGGACAGGGGTTTGACCGGGGAGCTGTTTTTT.

The V and J genes are TRBV19 and TRBJ1-2; 7 bases fit TRBD1. The CDR3 covers 14 residues. Germline CDR1 and CDR2: LNHDA and SQIVND (reference sequence). J was trimmed by 2 bases and V by 6 bases; bases with no gene match: 6. CDR3 amino acids: CASREPGQNYGYTF. The CDR3 bases are TGTGCCAGTAGGGAACCGGGACAGAACTATGGCTACACCTTC.

The rearrangement uses TRBV10-3 and TRBJ2-3, with D uncertain. The V end was cut by 0 bases, the J end by 3 bases, with 10 bases between. The CDR3 consists of 15 residues. Germline CDR1 ENHRY, CDR2 SYGVKD. This chain's CDR3 is CAISESAGITDTQYF. The CDR3 region has the DNA TGTGCCATCAGTGAGTCGGCAGGAATTACAGATACGCAGTATTTT.

The chain joins TRBV6-4 to TRBJ1-2; D not certain. Trimming removed 6 bases from V and 0 bases from J, with 8 bases in between. The CDR3 spans 13 residues. Germline lookup yields CDR1 MRHNA and CDR2 SNTAGT. Written as DNA, the CDR3 is TGTGCCAGCAGGGGAGGAACTAACTATGGCTACACCTTC. The encoded protein is CASRGGTNYGYTF.

The chain employs TRBV9 and TRBJ2-5; 9 bases agree with TRBD2. Per the germline V gene, CDR1 is SGDLS and CDR2 is YYNGEE. The junction had 13 bases not matched to a gene; V was cut back by 3 bases and J by 4 bases. There are 17 residues in the CDR3. The CDR3: CASSAHVRGGGAETQYF. The CDR3 DNA reads as TGTGCCAGCAGCGCCCATGTGCGGGGGGGAGGGGCAGAGACCCAGTACTTC.

This sequence joins TRBV4-1 and TRBJ2-7, with TRBD1 matching 7 bases. This CDR3 is 13 amino acids long. V lost 4 bases, J lost 8 bases, and 8 bases stayed unmatched. Germline V gene sequence: CDR1 MGHRA, CDR2 YSYEKL. This CDR3 is CASSPGTDGKQYF. In DNA form, the CDR3 reads TGCGCCAGCAGCCCCGGGACAGACGGAAAGCAGTACTTC.

The chain combines TRBV6-6 with TRBJ1-1; TRBD1 might be the D (6 bases). The germline V and J ends were trimmed by 6 bases and 1 base, with 15 bases remaining between them. The CDR3 runs to 15 residues. From germline, CDR1 is MNHNY and CDR2 SVGAGI (reference sequence). The CDR3 loop is CASSATGIGNTEAFF. The CDR3 DNA sequence: TGTGCCAGCAGCGCAACAGGGATCGGGAACACTGAAGCTTTCTTT.

The chain combines TRBV4-1 with TRBJ1-2, with TRBD1 identical over 8 bases. Germline V gives CDR1 MGHRA, CDR2 YSYEKL. The CDR3 contains 13 residues. V trimming: 4 bases; J trimming: 3 bases; junction bases outside the gene matches: 1. CDR3 amino acids: CASSLGQDYGYTF. The CDR3 bases are TGCGCCAGCAGCCTGGGACAGGACTATGGCTACACCTTC.

The V gene is TRBV2, the J gene TRBJ2-2; 15 bases map to TRBD2. The CDR3 loop spans 16 amino acids. The V and J ends lost 6 bases and 5 bases, in that order; junction bases with no gene match: 4. Germline CDR1 reads SNHLY; CDR2 reads FYNNEI. The CDR3 DNA is TGTGCCAGCAGATCCGGGACTAGCGGGGGGACCGGGGAGCTGTTTTTT. Its protein is CASRSGTSGGTGELFF.

The rearrangement joins TRBV5-1 to TRBJ2-7; D remains unclear. V was shortened by 1 base and J by 7 bases, with 12 bases between the two germline ends. Germline CDR1 and CDR2: SGHRS and YFSETQ. The CDR3 is 13 amino acids. The CDR3 loop is CASSLMAGQEQYF. CDR3 bases: TGCGCCAGCAGCTTGATGGCAGGTCAAGAGCAGTACTTC.

This clone has a handful of counts. The rearrangement joins TRBV30 to TRBJ1-4; the match to TRBD1 covers 10 bases. The germline gives CDR1 GTSNPN, CDR2 SVGIG (reference sequence). The CDR3 has 16 residues. The J segment lost 0 bases and the V segment lost 3 bases, leaving 4 bases of the junction unmatched. The CDR3 coding sequence is TGTGCCTGGAGGGGGGACAGGGGAGCAACTAATGAAAAACTGTTTTTT. Its translation: CAWRGDRGATNEKLFF.

The chain links TRBV18 to TRBJ2-6, with D maybe TRBD2 (5 bases). Germline-derived CDR1 and CDR2 are KGHSH and LQKENI. The CDR3 loop spans 18 amino acids. V lost 2 bases, J lost 4 bases, and 18 bases lay in between. The CDR3 protein is CASSPGGREGTGANVLTF. The CDR3 coding sequence is TGTGCCAGCTCACCAGGAGGACGGGAAGGTACGGGGGCCAACGTCCTGACTTTC.

V is TRBV28 and J is TRBJ2-7; tentatively, D is TRBD2 (6 bases). The CDR3 totals 12 residues. CDR1 is MDHEN, CDR2 SYDVKM, per germline. V dropped 8 bases and J dropped 3 bases, with 11 bases sitting between them. CDR3: CASGGTDYEQYV. CDR3 DNA sequence: TGTGCCAGCGGCGGGACGGACTACGAGCAGTACGTC.

This clone was counted between two and nine times. Other DNA sequences in this sample translate to the same CDR3. The rearrangement joins TRBV5-8 to TRBJ1-3, with D uncertain. Germline lookup yields CDR1 SGHTS and CDR2 YDEGEE. The CDR3 is 15 amino acids. V shed 2 bases and J shed 0 bases, with 9 bases lying between them. The CDR3 reads CASSLDRVSGNTIYF. DNA for the CDR3: TGTGCCAGCAGCTTAGATCGGGTCTCTGGAAACACCATATATTTT.

The chain employs TRBV9 and TRBJ2-5; the match to TRBD1 covers 9 bases. The CDR3 is 14 amino acids. The germline V gene has CDR1 SGDLS and CDR2 YYNGEE. V dropped 3 bases and J dropped 1; count of bases not matched to a gene: 1. The CDR3 here is CASSADRGQETQYF. Written as DNA, the CDR3 is TGTGCCAGCAGCGCGGACAGGGGCCAAGAGACCCAGTACTTC.

This rearrangement joins TRBV5-1 to TRBJ1-2; a weak D match, TRBD1 (6 bases). The V gene's germline CDR1 is SGHRS and CDR2 YFSETQ. This CDR3 has 19 amino acids. V was cut by 4 bases and J by 5 bases, with 30 bases left in between. As DNA, the CDR3 is TGCGCCAGCAGCCCCACCGGCGGAAACAGGGTAGGGGCTCGGTATGGCTACACCTTC. It codes for CASSPTGGNRVGARYGYTF.

This chain joins TRBV30 and TRBJ2-7, with D tentatively TRBD1 (8 bases). Germline CDR1 GTSNPN, CDR2 SVGIG (reference sequence). The CDR3 totals 14 residues. V dropped 3 bases and J dropped 6 bases, with 18 bases sitting between them. In nucleotides, the CDR3 is TGTGCCTGGAGCGTAGGGACTACAGGGGGCGAGCAGTACGTC. This codes for CAWSVGTTGGEQYV.

The V call is TRBV18, the J call TRBJ1-5, with a possible D match to TRBD1 (6 bases). The V and J ends lost 2 bases and 5 bases respectively, with 13 bases between them. CDR3 length equals 15 residues. Germline V gene data show CDR1 as KGHSH and CDR2 as LQKENI. CDR3 DNA: TGTGCCAGCTCACCAAAGGGCAGGACAGATCAGCCCCAGCATTTT. This translates into CASSPKGRTDQPQHF.

This chain joins TRBV5-4 and TRBJ2-5; TRBD1 agrees at 7 bases. The CDR3 runs 15 residues. The ends lost 3 bases at V and 3 bases at J; junction bases unmatched: 8. Germline V CDR1 and CDR2: SGHNT, YYREEE (reference sequence). DNA of the CDR3: TGTGCCAGCAGCTCCCAAAGACAGGGTGAAGAGACCCAGTACTTC. Its protein product is CASSSQRQGEETQYF.

V gene TRBV6-1 combines with J gene TRBJ1-1, with no clear D. The CDR3 spans 13 residues. Deletions cut 6 bases from V and 4 bases from J, with 12 bases between. CDR1 is MNHNS and CDR2 is SASEGT in the germline V gene. CDR3 nucleotides: TGTGCCAGCAGGCTCCTTAGAGGCACTGAAGCTTTCTTT. This codes for CASRLLRGTEAFF.

The V gene is TRBV6-5, the J gene TRBJ2-1; 9 positions agree with TRBD1. This CDR3 contains 14 residues. V lost 4 bases and J lost 5; bases outside the gene matches: 3. Germline assignment: CDR1 MNHEY and CDR2 SVGAGI. The CDR3 sequence: CASSSGQGNNEQFF. The CDR3 region has the DNA TGTGCCAGCAGTTCCGGACAGGGGAACAATGAGCAGTTCTTC.

In nucleotides, the CDR3 is TGTGCCAGCAGTAAAACAGGGGGCAGGTACGAGCAGTACGTC. This codes for CASSKTGGRYEQYV. The chain has TRBV27 and TRBJ2-7; 9 bases map to TRBD1. Germline-derived CDR1 and CDR2 are MNHEY and SMNVEV (reference sequence). CDR3 length: 14 amino acids. The V segment lost 5 bases and the J segment 4 bases; nucleotides outside the gene matches: 6.

The chain couples TRBV5-5 to TRBJ1-5; unclear D gene. The germline CDR1 and CDR2 sequences are SGHKS and YYEKEE (reference sequence). V dropped 6 bases and J dropped 0 bases, with 10 bases sitting between them. The CDR3 has 14 residues. CDR3 sequence (DNA): TGTGCCAGCAACTTAGCGGTTAGCAATCAGCCCCAGCATTTT. This sequence encodes CASNLAVSNQPQHF.